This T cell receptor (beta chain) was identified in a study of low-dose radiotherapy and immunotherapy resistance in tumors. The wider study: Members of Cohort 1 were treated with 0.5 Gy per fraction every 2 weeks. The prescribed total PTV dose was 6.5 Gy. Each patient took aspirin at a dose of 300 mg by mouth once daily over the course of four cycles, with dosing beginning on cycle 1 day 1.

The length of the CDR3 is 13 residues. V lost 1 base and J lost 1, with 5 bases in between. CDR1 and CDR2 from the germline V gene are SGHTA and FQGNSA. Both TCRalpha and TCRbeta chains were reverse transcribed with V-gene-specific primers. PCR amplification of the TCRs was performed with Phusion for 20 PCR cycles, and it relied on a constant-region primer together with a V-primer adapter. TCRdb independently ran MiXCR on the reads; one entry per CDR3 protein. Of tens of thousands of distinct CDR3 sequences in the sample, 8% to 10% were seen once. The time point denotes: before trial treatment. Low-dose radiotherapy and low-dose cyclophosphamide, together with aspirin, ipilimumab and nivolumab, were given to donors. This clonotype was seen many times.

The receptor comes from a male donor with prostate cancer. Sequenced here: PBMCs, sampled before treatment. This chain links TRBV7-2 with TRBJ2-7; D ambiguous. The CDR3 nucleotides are TGTGCCAGCAGCTTAGACATTTCCTACGAGCAGTACTTC. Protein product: CASSLDISYEQYF.